The text below deals with one T cell receptor beta chain. This specimen comes from a study of regulatory T cells in long-lasting Graves disease. Time point here: persistent/refractory GD, antithyroid drugs over 5 years with positive TRAb. PBMC-extracted RNA yielded the TCR library. Recruitment took place at an endocrinology department in Xi'an, China. Investigators prepared the TCR beta libraries by applying iRepertoire HTBI primers and Arm-PCR of CDR3 regions. MiXCR was run by TCRdb on the multiplex PCR reads, yielding one entry per CDR3 protein. The repertoire holds 700,000 or so distinct CDR3 sequences, roughly 30% seen once, with about 42% in the top ten. V dropped 5 bases and J dropped 7; count of bases not matched to a gene: 1. The CDR3 has 12 amino acids. Looked up from germline, CDR1 is SQVTM and CDR2 is ANQGSEA.

This TCR was recovered from a female donor with Graves disease. Sequencing was performed on peripheral blood mononuclear cells (PBMCs), taken when the disease was refractory, from a patient treated with antithyroid drugs. This chain connects TRBV29-1 to TRBJ1-6; 8 nucleotides align to TRBD1. CDR3 protein: CSVRQGNSPLHF. In DNA form, the CDR3 reads TGCAGCGTTCGACAGGGGAATTCACCCCTCCACTTT.